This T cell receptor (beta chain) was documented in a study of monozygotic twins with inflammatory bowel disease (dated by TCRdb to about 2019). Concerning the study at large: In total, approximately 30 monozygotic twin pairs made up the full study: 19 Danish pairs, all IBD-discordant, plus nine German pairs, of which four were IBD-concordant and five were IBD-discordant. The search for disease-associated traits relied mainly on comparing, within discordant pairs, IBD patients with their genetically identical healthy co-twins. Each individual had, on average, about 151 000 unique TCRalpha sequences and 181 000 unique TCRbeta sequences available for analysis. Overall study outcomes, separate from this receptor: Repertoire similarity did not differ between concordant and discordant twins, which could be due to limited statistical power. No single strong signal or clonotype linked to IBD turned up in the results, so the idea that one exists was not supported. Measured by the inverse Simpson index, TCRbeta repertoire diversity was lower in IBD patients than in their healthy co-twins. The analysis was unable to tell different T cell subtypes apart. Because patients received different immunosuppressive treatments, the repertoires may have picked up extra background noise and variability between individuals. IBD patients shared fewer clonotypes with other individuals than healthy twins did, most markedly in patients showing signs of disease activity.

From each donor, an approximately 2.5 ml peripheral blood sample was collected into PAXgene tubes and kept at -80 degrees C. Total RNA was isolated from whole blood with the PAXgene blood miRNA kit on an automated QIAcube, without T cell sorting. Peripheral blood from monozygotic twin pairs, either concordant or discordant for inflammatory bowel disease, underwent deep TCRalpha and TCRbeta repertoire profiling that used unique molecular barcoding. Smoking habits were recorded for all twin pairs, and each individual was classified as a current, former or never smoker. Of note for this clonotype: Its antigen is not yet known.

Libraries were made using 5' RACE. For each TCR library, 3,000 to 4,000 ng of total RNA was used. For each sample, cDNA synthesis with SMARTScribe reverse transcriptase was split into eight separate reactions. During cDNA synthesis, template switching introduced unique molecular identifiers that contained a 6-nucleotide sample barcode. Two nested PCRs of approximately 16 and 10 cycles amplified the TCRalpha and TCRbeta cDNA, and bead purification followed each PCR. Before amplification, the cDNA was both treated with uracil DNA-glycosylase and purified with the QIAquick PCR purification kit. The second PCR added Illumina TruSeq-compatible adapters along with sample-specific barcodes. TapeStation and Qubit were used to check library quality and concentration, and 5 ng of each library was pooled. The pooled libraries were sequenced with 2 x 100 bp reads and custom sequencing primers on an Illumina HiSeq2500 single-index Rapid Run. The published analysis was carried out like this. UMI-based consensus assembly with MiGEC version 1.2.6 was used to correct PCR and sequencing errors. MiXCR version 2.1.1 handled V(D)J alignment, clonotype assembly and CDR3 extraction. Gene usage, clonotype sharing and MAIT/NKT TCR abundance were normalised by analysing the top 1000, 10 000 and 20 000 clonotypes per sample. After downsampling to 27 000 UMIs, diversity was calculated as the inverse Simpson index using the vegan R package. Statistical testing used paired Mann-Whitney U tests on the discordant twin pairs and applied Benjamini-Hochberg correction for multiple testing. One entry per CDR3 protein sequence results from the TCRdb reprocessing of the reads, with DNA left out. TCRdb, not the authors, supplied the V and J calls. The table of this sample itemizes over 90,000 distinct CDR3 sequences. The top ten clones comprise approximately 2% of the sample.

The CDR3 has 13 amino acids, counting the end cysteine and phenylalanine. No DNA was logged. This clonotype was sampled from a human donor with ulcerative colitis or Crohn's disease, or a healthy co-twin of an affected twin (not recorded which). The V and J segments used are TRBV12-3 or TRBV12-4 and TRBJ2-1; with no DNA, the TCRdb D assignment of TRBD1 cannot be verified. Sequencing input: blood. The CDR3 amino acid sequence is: CASSWTGLNEQFF.